Reported below is one TCR beta chain. The repertoire was sequenced with immunoSEQ multiplex PCR; TCRdb's copy has only in-frame clones and lacks some. Of around 81,000 clones listed, approximately 91% are singletons. CDR3 length equals 15 residues. Germline CDR1 SGHRS, CDR2 YFSETQ. The trim removed 4 bases at V and 1 base at J, leaving 5 bases unmatched. These data originate in a study of blood T cell repertoires in COVID-19. This chain links TRBV5-1 with TRBJ2-1; 7 bases are a match to TRBD1. This clonotype originated in an older man with acute or convalescent COVID-19. The sample consisted of peripheral blood. In DNA, the CDR3 is TGCGCCAGCAGCCCGGGGACAGTGTCCTACAATGAGCAGTTCTTC. The encoded protein is CASSPGTVSYNEQFF.